This T cell receptor beta chain was found in a study of blood T cell repertoires in COVID-19. Study background: Researchers got acute and convalescent COVID-19 samples from the United States, Italy and Spain.

This clone was counted only a few times. In the original analysis: Amplification from reference gene primers served as the basis for estimated nucleated cell counts. TCRdb's copy holds only in-frame clones and misses some; the assay was immunoSEQ multiplex PCR. The D gene and trimming were derived from the DNA, and the V and J assignments and clone size from that table. The repertoire consists of 200,000 or so clones, with approximately 84% occurring once and the leading ten covering around 7.5%. Clinical history as reported by participants underpinned cohort assignment. Cohort 3 recovery required two negative PCRs, clearance, or symptom resolution. V was cut by 0 bases and J by 5 bases, with 10 bases left in between. The CDR3 is made up of 14 amino acids. The germline CDR1 and CDR2 sequences are SGHTS and YDEGEE.

This TCR was recovered from a man between 40 and 49 years old who had recovered from COVID-19. The material sequenced was PBMCs or T cells enriched from blood (not recorded which). The chain recombines TRBV5-8 with TRBJ2-3, with unresolved D. As DNA, the CDR3 is TGTGCCAGCAGCTTGGGGGCCCTGGGAGATACGCAGTATTTT. Its protein product is CASSLGALGDTQYF.